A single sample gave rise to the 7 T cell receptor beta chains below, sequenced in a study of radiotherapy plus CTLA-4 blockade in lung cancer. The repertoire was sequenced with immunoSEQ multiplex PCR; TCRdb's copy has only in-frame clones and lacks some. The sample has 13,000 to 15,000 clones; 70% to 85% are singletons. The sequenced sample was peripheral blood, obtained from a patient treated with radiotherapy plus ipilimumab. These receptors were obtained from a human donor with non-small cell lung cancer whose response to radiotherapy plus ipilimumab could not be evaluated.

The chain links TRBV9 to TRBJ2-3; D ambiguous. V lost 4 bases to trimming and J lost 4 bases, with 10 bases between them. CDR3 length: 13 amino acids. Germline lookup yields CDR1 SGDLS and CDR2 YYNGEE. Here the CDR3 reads CASSYLTADTQYF. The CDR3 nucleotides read TGTGCCAGCAGCTACCTTACAGCAGATACGCAGTATTTT.

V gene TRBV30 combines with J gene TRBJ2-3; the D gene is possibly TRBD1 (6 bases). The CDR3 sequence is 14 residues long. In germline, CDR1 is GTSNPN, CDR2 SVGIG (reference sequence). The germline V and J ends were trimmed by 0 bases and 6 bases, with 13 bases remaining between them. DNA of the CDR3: TGTGCCTGGAGTGTAGGCACAGGGCGGGATACGCAGTATTTT. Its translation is CAWSVGTGRDTQYF.

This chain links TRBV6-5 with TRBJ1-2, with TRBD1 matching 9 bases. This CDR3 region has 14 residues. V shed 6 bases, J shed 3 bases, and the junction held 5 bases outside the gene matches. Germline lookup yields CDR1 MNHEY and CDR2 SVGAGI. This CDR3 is CASRGDREDYGYTF. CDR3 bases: TGTGCCAGCAGGGGGGACAGGGAAGACTATGGCTACACCTTC.

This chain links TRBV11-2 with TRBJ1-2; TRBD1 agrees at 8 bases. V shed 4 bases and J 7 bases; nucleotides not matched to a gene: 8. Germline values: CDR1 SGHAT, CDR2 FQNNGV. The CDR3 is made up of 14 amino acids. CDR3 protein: CASSSQGAGGGYTF. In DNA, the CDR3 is TGTGCCAGCAGCTCGCAGGGGGCTGGCGGTGGCTACACCTTC.

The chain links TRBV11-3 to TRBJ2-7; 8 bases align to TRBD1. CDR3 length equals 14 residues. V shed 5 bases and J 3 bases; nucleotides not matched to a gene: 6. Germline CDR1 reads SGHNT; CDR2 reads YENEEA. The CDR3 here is CASSPGTGSYEQYF. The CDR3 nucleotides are TGTGCCAGCAGCCCGGGGACAGGTAGCTACGAGCAGTACTTC.

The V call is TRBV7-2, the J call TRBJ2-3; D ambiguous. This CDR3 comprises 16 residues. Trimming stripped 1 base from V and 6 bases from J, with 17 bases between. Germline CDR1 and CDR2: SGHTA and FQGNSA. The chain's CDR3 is CASSLGATSLKDTQYF. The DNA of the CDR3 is TGTGCCAGCAGCTTAGGTGCGACAAGTTTAAAGGATACGCAGTATTTT.

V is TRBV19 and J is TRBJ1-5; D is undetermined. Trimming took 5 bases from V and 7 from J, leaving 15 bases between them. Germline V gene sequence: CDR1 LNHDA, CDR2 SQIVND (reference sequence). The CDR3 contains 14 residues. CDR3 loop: CASSFSELEQPQHF. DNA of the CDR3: TGTGCCAGTAGTTTTTCCGAACTTGAGCAGCCCCAGCATTTT.